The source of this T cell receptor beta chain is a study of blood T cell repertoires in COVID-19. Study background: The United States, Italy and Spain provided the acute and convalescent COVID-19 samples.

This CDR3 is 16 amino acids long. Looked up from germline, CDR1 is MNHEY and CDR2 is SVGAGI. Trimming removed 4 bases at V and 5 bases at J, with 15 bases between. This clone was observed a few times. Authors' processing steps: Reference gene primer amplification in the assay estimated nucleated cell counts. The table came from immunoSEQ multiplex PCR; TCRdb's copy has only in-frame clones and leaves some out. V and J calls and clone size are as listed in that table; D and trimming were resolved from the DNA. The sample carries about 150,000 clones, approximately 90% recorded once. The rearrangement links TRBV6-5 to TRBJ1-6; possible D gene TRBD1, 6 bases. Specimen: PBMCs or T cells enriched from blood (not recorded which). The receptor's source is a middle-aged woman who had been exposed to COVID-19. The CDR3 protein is CASSSLQGRNNSPLHF. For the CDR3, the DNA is TGTGCCAGCAGTTCTCTACAGGGCCGGAATAATTCACCCCTCCACTTT.